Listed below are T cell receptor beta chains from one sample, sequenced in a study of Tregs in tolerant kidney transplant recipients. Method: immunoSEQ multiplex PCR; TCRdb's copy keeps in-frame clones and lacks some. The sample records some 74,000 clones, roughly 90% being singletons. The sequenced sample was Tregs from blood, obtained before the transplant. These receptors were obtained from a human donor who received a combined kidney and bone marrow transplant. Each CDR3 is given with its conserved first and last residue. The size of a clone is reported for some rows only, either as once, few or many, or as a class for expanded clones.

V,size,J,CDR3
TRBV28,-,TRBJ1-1,CASIPAGRFSEAFF
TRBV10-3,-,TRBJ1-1,CAISESLGGLRTEAFF
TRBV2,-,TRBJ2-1,CASTSRGPNNEQFF
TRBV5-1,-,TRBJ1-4,CASSTGTGILVAEKLFF
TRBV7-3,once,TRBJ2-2,CASSSGGRNTGELFF
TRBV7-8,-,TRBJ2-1,CASSLGLAGEYNEQFF
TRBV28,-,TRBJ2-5,CASSLSEGGFVSRLGETQYF
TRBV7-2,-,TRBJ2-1,CASSLSSGIYNEQFF
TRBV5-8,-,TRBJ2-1,CASSFWQGAVNEQFF
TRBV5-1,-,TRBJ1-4,CASSLAPGGDEKLFF
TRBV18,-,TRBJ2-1,CASSPLAGVNGNEQFF
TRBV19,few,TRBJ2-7,CASSIKGLAGGDEQYF
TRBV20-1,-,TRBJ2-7,CSATTYEQYF
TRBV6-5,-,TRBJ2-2,CASRLSGGAGELFF
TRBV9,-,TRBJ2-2,CASSVSPNTGELFF
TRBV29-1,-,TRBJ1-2,CSVLPGQGYGYTF
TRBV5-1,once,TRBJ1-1,CASSTDRDTEAFF
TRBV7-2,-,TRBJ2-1,CASSSSLYNEQFF
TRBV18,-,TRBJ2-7,CASSPGTSGSLNEQYF
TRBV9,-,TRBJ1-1,CASSVGPGTDTEAFF
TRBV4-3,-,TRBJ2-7,CASSPTGQGWYEQYF
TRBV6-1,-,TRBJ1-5,CASTHGQGGQPQHF